These T cell receptor beta chains were read from a single sample in a study of graft-versus-host responses after intestinal transplantation. The table came from immunoSEQ multiplex PCR; TCRdb's copy has only in-frame clones and leaves some out. This sample yields approximately 40,000 clones, of which 91% are seen a single time; 2% to 3% belongs to the top ten. The sample in question was PBMCs, obtained approximately 320 days after intestinal transplant. Receptors were obtained from a human patient who received an intestinal transplant, so some T cells may come from the graft donor. Each CDR3 is given without its conserved first and last residue. Each record gives: V gene, CDR3 protein.

>TRBV6-1
ASSEASAGPTYEQY
>TRBV28
ASGDIHEQY
>TRBV4-2
ASSQEGQPYNEQF
>TRBV2
ASSEEGNSPLH
>TRBV5-1
ASSLDRGNEQY
>TRBV11-2
ASSSGGQGRSQPQH
>TRBV10-3
AISSGQVQETQY
>TRBV2
ASSEILAGKQETQY
>TRBV21-1
ASRPRSSNYGYT
>TRBV27
ASSALYEQY
>TRBV9
ASSPSAEEPQH
>TRBV25-1
ASTKATGELF
>TRBV12-5
ASGLLPGQGARGTQY
>TRBV5-1
ASSLGQGIGGTEAF
>TRBV19
ASSSDTNTGELF
>TRBV18
ASSPSTSTYEQY